The 24 T cell receptor beta chains below come from one sample, sequenced in a study of human T cells and chemical hapten exposure. TCRdb re-called the RACE reads with MiXCR, one entry per CDR3 protein. The data hold about 120,000 distinct CDR3 sequences, with about 13% observed a single time. The time point is: pre-sensitization, week 0. The treatment was: therapeutic diphenylcyclopropenone sensitization with weekly scalp DPC. Sequencing used whole blood, obtained in connection with sensitization to the hapten diphenylcyclopropenone (DPC). These receptors were taken from a woman aged 18-35 years with alopecia areata. Some clones in this sample may be carry-over from other donors' samples.

The table lists this clonotype with a few counts. This sequence joins TRBV2 and TRBJ2-2; the D gene is possibly TRBD1 (6 bases). Germline values: CDR1 SNHLY, CDR2 FYNNEI. There are 16 residues in the CDR3. Trimming cost V 3 bases and J 4 bases, with 15 bases left between them. Here the CDR3 reads CASSEVQGSFTGELFF. CDR3 DNA sequence: TGTGCCAGCAGTGAGGTTCAGGGGTCGTTCACCGGGGAGCTGTTTTTT.

The J gene is TRBJ2-7, the V gene TRBV30; D unresolved. With 1 base removed from V and 6 bases from J, the gap between germline ends came to 10 bases. CDR3 length: 12 residues. From germline, CDR1 is GTSNPN and CDR2 SVGIG (reference sequence). This chain's CDR3 is CAWSAWGSEQYF. In nucleotides, the CDR3 is TGTGCCTGGAGTGCCTGGGGATCCGAGCAGTACTTC.

This clonotype has ten or more counts. The chain links TRBV7-6 to TRBJ1-1, with D perhaps TRBD1 (5 bases). Germline V gene sequence: CDR1 SGHVS, CDR2 FNYEAQ. The CDR3 is 15 amino acids. V was trimmed by 4 bases and J by 5 bases, leaving 17 bases between them. CDR3: CASSSPAGRVTEAFF. CDR3 sequence (DNA): TGTGCCAGCAGCTCCCCGGCAGGGCGGGTAACTGAAGCTTTCTTT.

The J gene is TRBJ1-1, the V gene TRBV6-6; 7 bases map to TRBD1. J was trimmed by 6 bases and V by 5 bases; bases with no gene match: 6. This CDR3 region has 13 residues. Germline values: CDR1 MNHNY, CDR2 SVGAGI (reference sequence). DNA of the CDR3: TGTGCCAGCAGTGCCGGGACAGTACCTGAAGCTTTCTTT. It is translated as CASSAGTVPEAFF.

J is TRBJ1-1 and V is TRBV20-1; D not resolved. From germline, CDR1 is DFQATT and CDR2 SNEGSKA (reference sequence). The CDR3 spans 16 residues. The V and J ends lost 0 bases and 3 bases respectively, with 17 bases between them. The CDR3 DNA follows: TGCAGTGCTAGAGATCTTCTTTATGGGTTGTACACTGAAGCTTTCTTT. This sequence encodes CSARDLLYGLYTEAFF.

This chain links TRBV15 with TRBJ2-1; tentative D call: TRBD2 (6 bases). Germline CDR1 LNHNV, CDR2 YYDKDF (reference sequence). The V end lost 1 base, the J end lost 3 bases, and 10 bases lay between the germline ends. CDR3 size: 15 residues. CDR3 DNA sequence: TGTGCCACCAGCAGAGGGGCTAGCGTCTACAATGAGCAGTTCTTC. Encoded protein: CATSRGASVYNEQFF.

This clonotype has ten or more counts. The chain uses TRBV20-1 and TRBJ2-1; TRBD1 matches at 7 bases. This CDR3 contains 13 residues. The germline gives CDR1 DFQATT, CDR2 SNEGSKA (reference sequence). V lost 6 bases, J lost 13 bases, and 15 bases stayed unmatched. The CDR3 DNA sequence: TGCAGTGCCCCGGTGAGGGGGCCTTGGCCCCAGTTCTTC. Its protein product is CSAPVRGPWPQFF.

This clonotype was seen only a few times. V gene TRBV20-1 combines with J gene TRBJ2-2, with D maybe TRBD2 (7 bases). Trimming took off 7 bases at V and 6 bases at J, with 15 bases between the two ends. Germline V lookup: CDR1 DFQATT, CDR2 SNEGSKA (reference sequence). The CDR3 extends over 13 amino acids. The CDR3 coding sequence is TGCAGTGTTCCGAGGGGGGGCCCCGGGGAGCTGTTTTTT. Translation gives CSVPRGGPGELFF.

This clonotype was seen a handful of times. This chain joins TRBV14 and TRBJ1-1; a possible D gene is TRBD1 (6 bases). The CDR3 is 17 residues long. With 1 base removed from V and 0 bases from J, the gap between germline ends came to 15 bases. CDR1 is SGHDN, CDR2 FVKESK, per germline. The CDR3 protein is CASSQGGRMHMNTEAFF. For the CDR3, the DNA is TGTGCCAGCAGCCAAGGGGGGCGAATGCATATGAACACTGAAGCTTTCTTT. Variable domain in full (rest from reference TRBV14 and TRBJ1-1): EAGVTQFPSHSVIEKGQTVTLRCDPISGHDNLYWYRRVMGKEIKFLLHFVKESKQDESGMPNNRFLAERTGGTYSTLKVQPAELEDSGVYFCASSQGGRMHMNTEAFFGQGTRLTVV.

This clonotype was recorded at least ten times. The chain couples TRBV27 to TRBJ2-5; weak D call: TRBD1 (6 bases). Trimming removed 8 bases from V and 3 bases from J, with 13 bases in between. Germline loops: CDR1 MNHEY, CDR2 SMNVEV (reference sequence). The CDR3 runs to 13 residues. CDR3 sequence: CASSLYREETQYF. The DNA of the CDR3 is TGTGCCAGCTCCCTTTACAGGGAAGAGACCCAGTACTTC.

This clonotype was recorded at least ten times. The rearrangement uses TRBV7-6 and TRBJ1-6, with TRBD1 as a possible D gene (6 bases). Looked up from germline, CDR1 is SGHVS and CDR2 is FNYEAQ. The CDR3 totals 16 residues. The V and J ends lost 1 base and 7 bases respectively, with 14 bases between them. The CDR3 sequence: CASSLGGPGNNSPLHF. DNA for the CDR3: TGTGCCAGCAGCTTAGGGGGGCCGGGAAACAATTCACCCCTCCACTTT. Variable domain in full (rest from reference TRBV7-6 and TRBJ1-6): GAGVSQSPRYKVTKRGQDVALRCDPISGHVSLYWYRQALGQGPEFLTYFNYEAQQDKSGLPNDRFSAERPEGSISTLTIQRTEQRDSAMYRCASSLGGPGNNSPLHFGNGTRLTVT.

This clonotype was recorded a few times. The chain is built from TRBV20-1 and TRBJ2-3, with a possible D match to TRBD1 (5 bases). This CDR3 has 16 amino acids. V was trimmed by 1 base and J by 0 bases, leaving 14 bases between them. CDR1 and CDR2 (germline): DFQATT, SNEGSKA (reference sequence). CDR3 protein: CSARAYGAGSTDTQYF. The CDR3 DNA follows: TGCAGTGCTAGAGCGTATGGGGCAGGGAGCACAGATACGCAGTATTTT.

This rearrangement joins TRBV20-1 to TRBJ2-3; D tentatively reads TRBD1 or TRBD2 (6 bases each). The CDR3 loop spans 15 amino acids. Germline V gives CDR1 DFQATT, CDR2 SNEGSKA (reference sequence). Trimming stripped 1 base from V and 1 base from J, with 12 bases between. The DNA for the CDR3 is TGCAGTGCTAGAGGGGGGGCTCGAGGCACAGATACGCAGTATTTT. It encodes CSARGGARGTDTQYF.

This clonotype was observed a few times. The chain links TRBV2 to TRBJ1-5, with D maybe TRBD1 (6 bases). The length of the CDR3 is 17 residues. From germline, CDR1 is SNHLY and CDR2 FYNNEI. With 1 base removed from V and 4 bases from J, the gap between germline ends came to 17 bases. CDR3 sequence: CASSEDVGAGFNQPQHF. DNA of the CDR3: TGTGCCAGCAGTGAAGATGTGGGGGCCGGGTTTAATCAGCCCCAGCATTTT.

This clonotype showed up just a few times. This chain joins TRBV11-2 and TRBJ1-2; D ambiguous. The V gene's germline CDR1 is SGHAT and CDR2 FQNNGV. The CDR3 has 13 residues. Trimming stripped 4 bases from V and 2 bases from J, with 8 bases between. The CDR3 spells CASSSTANYGYTF. CDR3 DNA sequence: TGTGCCAGCAGCTCCACAGCCAACTATGGCTACACCTTC.

CDR3 region: CASRPGLAGDTSYEQYF. The CDR3 DNA reads TGTGCCAGCAGACCCGGACTAGCGGGGGACACATCCTACGAGCAGTACTTC. The rearrangement links TRBV3-1 to TRBJ2-7, with 13 bases fitting TRBD2. Germline values: CDR1 LGHDT, CDR2 YNNKEL (reference sequence). This CDR3 spans 17 amino acids. Unmatched junction bases numbered 9, after V lost 6 bases and J lost 1 base.

This clonotype has at least ten counts. J is TRBJ1-3 and V is TRBV18, with TRBD1 as a possible D gene (5 bases). Germline lookup yields CDR1 KGHSH and CDR2 LQKENI. This CDR3 is built from 18 residues. V lost 1 base and J lost 0, with 16 bases in between. CDR3 DNA: TGTGCCAGCTCACCACTTAGCCGACAGCAACACTCTGGAAACACCATATATTTT. This codes for CASSPLSRQQHSGNTIYF.

Only a few counts were recorded for this clonotype. V usage is TRBV7-9 and J usage is TRBJ2-4; 7 bases map to TRBD1. V was pared by 5 bases and J by 2 bases, with 6 bases of the junction left unmatched. This CDR3 has 15 amino acids. Germline CDR1 and CDR2: SEHNR and FQNEAQ (reference sequence). The CDR3 DNA sequence: TGTGCCAGCAGCCCGCAGACAGGGCCCAAAAACATTCAGTACTTC. This encodes CASSPQTGPKNIQYF.

The chain couples TRBV5-8 to TRBJ1-1; 11 bases match TRBD1. Germline lookup yields CDR1 SGHTS and CDR2 YDEGEE. CDR3 length: 15 amino acids. With 3 bases clipped from V and 9 bases from J, the junction kept 10 bases outside the gene matches. In nucleotides, the CDR3 is TGTGCCAGCAGCTCAGGACAGGGGGCGTGGAATAAAGCTTTCTTT. It is translated as CASSSGQGAWNKAFF.

This clonotype occurred many times. V usage is TRBV2 and J usage is TRBJ1-1; D unresolved. Germline assignment: CDR1 SNHLY and CDR2 FYNNEI. V gave up 0 bases and J gave up 5 bases, with 13 bases separating them. This CDR3 is 15 amino acids long. The CDR3 sequence is CASSEALSGMTEAFF. The CDR3 DNA reads TGTGCCAGCAGTGAAGCGCTTTCGGGGATGACTGAAGCTTTCTTT.

This clonotype was seen a handful of times. The chain recombines TRBV7-9 with TRBJ2-5; D unresolved. Trimming took 5 bases from V and 7 from J, leaving 11 bases between them. The germline V gene encodes CDR1 SEHNR and CDR2 FQNEAQ (reference sequence). CDR3 length equals 12 residues. The chain's CDR3 is CASSREPPTQYF. The CDR3 DNA follows: TGTGCCAGCAGCCGAGAACCGCCGACCCAGTACTTC.

At least ten counts were recorded for this clonotype. The chain joins TRBV12-3 or TRBV12-4 to TRBJ1-6; TRBD1 matches 8 bases. Losses at the gene ends were 6 bases for V and 6 bases for J; bases not matched to a gene: 4. This CDR3 has 14 residues. The CDR3 sequence: CASSPGQGNSPLHF. Written as DNA, the CDR3 is TGTGCCAGCAGCCCAGGACAGGGTAATTCACCCCTCCACTTT.

V gene TRBV10-2 combines with J gene TRBJ1-1; possibly TRBD1 for D (5 bases). Germline V gene data show CDR1 as WSHSY and CDR2 as SAAADI. Trimming stripped 8 bases from V and 1 base from J, with 11 bases between. The CDR3 loop spans 13 amino acids. The CDR3 protein is CASFKQGNTEAFF. Written as DNA, the CDR3 is TGCGCCAGCTTCAAGCAGGGGAACACTGAAGCTTTCTTT.

This clonotype has more than one count but fewer than ten. The J gene is TRBJ2-3, the V gene TRBV9; D remains unclear. Germline CDR1 and CDR2: SGDLS and YYNGEE. The CDR3 is made up of 12 amino acids. The ends were cut back, 0 bases at V and 6 bases at J, with 5 bases in the middle. The CDR3 sequence: CASSVVGDTQYF. CDR3 nucleotides: TGTGCCAGCAGCGTAGTAGGGGATACGCAGTATTTT.